The 28 T cell receptor beta chains given below trace back to one sample, sequenced in a study of graft-versus-host responses after intestinal transplantation. The data were produced by immunoSEQ multiplex PCR, yet TCRdb's version contains in-frame clones alone and is incomplete. The table lists about 4,800 clones, 20% to 30% of them singletons. The starting material was alloreactive CD4+ T cells from a mixed lymphocyte reaction culture, obtained before transplantation. Subset noted: CFSE-low proliferating T cells sorted from roughly six-day pre-transplant mixed lymphocyte reaction (GvH or HvG direction). The receptor source for this set is a human patient who was an organ donor for intestinal transplantation.

This rearrangement joins TRBV11-3 to TRBJ2-1; 11 bases are shared with TRBD2. The germline CDR1 and CDR2 sequences are SGHNT and YENEEA. The CDR3 has 16 residues. The trim removed 1 base at V and 7 bases at J, leaving 6 bases unmatched. For the CDR3, the DNA is TGTGCCAGCAGCTTAGTAGCGGGGGGGGCTTGGAATGAGCAGTTCTTC. Its protein is CASSLVAGGAWNEQFF. The full variable domain, rest sourced from reference TRBV11-3 and TRBJ2-1, is EAGVVQSPRYKIIEKKQPVAFWCNPISGHNTLYWYLQNLGQGPELLIRYENEEAVDDSQLPKDRFSAERLKGVDSTLKIQPAELGDSAVYLCASSLVAGGAWNEQFFGPGTRLTVL.

The V gene is TRBV5-1, the J gene TRBJ2-1, with D perhaps TRBD2 (5 bases). Germline V CDR1 and CDR2: SGHRS, YFSETQ. The germline V and J ends were trimmed by 0 bases and 7 bases, with 20 bases remaining between them. The CDR3 consists of 17 residues. The CDR3 nucleotides read TGCGCCAGCAGCTTGGGACTACCTGTGGGGTATTTGAATGAGCAGTTCTTC. It is translated as CASSLGLPVGYLNEQFF.

The V gene is TRBV28, the J gene TRBJ2-7; tentative D call: TRBD1 (5 bases). Trimming stripped 7 bases from V and 3 bases from J, with 16 bases between. Germline V gene lookup returns CDR1 MDHEN and CDR2 SYDVKM. This CDR3 region has 14 residues. Written as DNA, the CDR3 is TGTGCCAGCAACTACGATCAGGGATTCTACGAGCAGTACTTC. Translation: CASNYDQGFYEQYF.

This clone was detected only a few times. The chain recombines TRBV5-5 with TRBJ1-2; 10 bases are shared with TRBD1. The trim removed 4 bases at V and 5 bases at J, leaving 5 bases unmatched. There are 14 residues in the CDR3. Germline V gene lookup returns CDR1 SGHKS and CDR2 YYEKEE (reference sequence). CDR3 DNA: TGTGCCAGCAGCCCCGGGACAGGGGCTTATGGCTACACCTTC. This encodes CASSPGTGAYGYTF.

The chain combines TRBV7-2 with TRBJ2-7; TRBD2 agrees at 8 bases. V lost 6 bases and J lost 2; bases outside the gene matches: 12. Germline assignment: CDR1 SGHTA and CDR2 FQGNSA. CDR3 length: 16 residues. CDR3 bases: TGTGCCAGCAGTCAGAGAGCGGGGGCCGTCCCCTACGAGCAGTACTTC. Translated, it gives CASSQRAGAVPYEQYF.

In this sample, this clone turned up a few times. This sequence joins TRBV6-5 and TRBJ1-1, with D unclear. Germline CDR1 MNHEY, CDR2 SVGAGI. The CDR3 contains 13 residues. Deletions cut 10 bases from V and 6 bases from J, with 18 bases between. CDR3 sequence reads: CAIKRGKGAEAFF. In nucleotides, the CDR3 is TGTGCCATTAAGCGAGGGAAGGGTGCTGAAGCTTTCTTT.

V usage is TRBV11-3 and J usage is TRBJ2-5; D remains unclear. The CDR3 loop spans 11 amino acids. Trimming pared 5 bases from V and 7 bases from J, leaving 8 bases between. Per the germline V gene, CDR1 is SGHNT and CDR2 is YENEEA. The CDR3: CASSLIGTQYF. The CDR3 DNA follows: TGTGCCAGCAGCCTCATCGGGACCCAGTACTTC.

The chain carries TRBV7-2 and TRBJ2-7; no firm D call. V lost 1 base and J 0 bases, leaving 7 bases between the germline ends. This CDR3 is 14 amino acids long. CDR1 SGHTA and CDR2 FQGNSA come from the germline V gene. The CDR3 reads CASSLGASSYEQYF. The CDR3 coding sequence is TGTGCCAGCAGCTTAGGAGCGTCCTCCTACGAGCAGTACTTC. The full variable domain, rest sourced from reference TRBV7-2 and TRBJ2-7, is GAGVSQSPSNKVTEKGKDVELRCDPISGHTALYWYRQSLGQGLEFLIYFQGNSAPDKSGLPSDRFSAERTGGSVSTLTIQRTQQEDSAVYLCASSLGASSYEQYFGPGTRLTVT.

This clone has more than one count but fewer than ten. In DNA, the CDR3 is TGTGCCAGCAGCGACCGGGGGGCAACAGATACGCAGTATTTT. Translated, it gives CASSDRGATDTQYF. V is TRBV11-3 and J is TRBJ2-3; TRBD2 might be the D (7 bases). The CDR3 contains 14 residues. Deletions cut 5 bases from V and 3 bases from J, with 12 bases between. Germline CDR1 is SGHNT and CDR2 is YENEEA.

This clone was counted between two and nine times. The V and J genes are TRBV7-6 and TRBJ1-4; tentative D call: TRBD1 (6 bases). This CDR3 spans 17 amino acids. Trimming removed 5 bases at V and 3 bases at J, with 19 bases between. The germline gives CDR1 SGHVS, CDR2 FNYEAQ. The CDR3 DNA sequence: TGTGCCAGCAGCCTAGGAATAACAGGGCCGGCTAATGAAAAACTGTTTTTT. It yields the protein CASSLGITGPANEKLFF.

Judged by abundance, this clone is medium-sized. The genes are TRBV30 and TRBJ1-5; D gene uncertain. The CDR3 has 12 amino acids. Trimming removed 7 bases from V and 2 bases from J, with 9 bases in between. The germline CDR1 and CDR2 sequences are GTSNPN and SVGIG (reference sequence). DNA for the CDR3: TGTGCCTCAGCCAGCGGCAATCAGCCCCAGCATTTT. It is translated as CASASGNQPQHF. Filled out from reference TRBV30 and TRBJ1-5, the complete variable domain reads SQTIHQWPATLVQPVGSPLSLECTVEGTSNPNLYWYRQAAGRGLQLLFYSVGIGQISSEVPQNLSASRPQDRQFILSSKKLLLSDSGFYLCASASGNQPQHFGDGTRLSIL.

This chain's CDR3 is CAASRGNLYEQYF. CDR3 bases: TGTGCCGCCTCAAGGGGAAACCTCTACGAGCAGTACTTC. The chain carries TRBV30 and TRBJ2-7, with D possibly TRBD1 on 5 matching bases. CDR1 and CDR2 (germline): GTSNPN, SVGIG (reference sequence). Trimming left V 8 bases short and J 3 bases short, with 17 bases between. The CDR3 consists of 13 residues.

By share, this clone ranks as medium-sized (0.01 to 0.1%). The gene calls are TRBV19 and TRBJ1-2, with D perhaps matching TRBD1 (6 bases). This CDR3 is built from 16 residues. V shed 3 bases and J shed 8 bases, with 22 bases lying between them. Germline V lookup: CDR1 LNHDA, CDR2 SQIVND (reference sequence). CDR3 residues: CASSIPQGLENTGYTF. For the CDR3, the DNA is TGTGCCAGTAGTATTCCCCAGGGGTTAGAGAATACGGGCTACACCTTC.

Sample share makes this clone medium-sized. This chain connects TRBV29-1 to TRBJ2-7; no clear D. Germline V gives CDR1 SQVTM, CDR2 ANQGSEA. Trimming took 5 bases from V and 0 from J, leaving 11 bases between them. The CDR3 runs to 13 residues. The CDR3 is CSVSVAYSYEQYF. The CDR3 DNA reads as TGCAGCGTTTCAGTAGCCTACTCCTACGAGCAGTACTTC.

This clone has only a few counts. The genes are TRBV4-3 and TRBJ2-5, with D possibly TRBD2 on 5 matching bases. The CDR3 contains 14 residues. Between the trimmed V and J ends, which lost 1 base and 5 bases, there was a span of 11 bases. Looked up from germline, CDR1 is LGHNA and CDR2 is YSLEER. The CDR3 sequence: CASSQVYGDETQYF. In nucleotides, the CDR3 is TGCGCCAGCAGCCAAGTTTACGGGGATGAGACCCAGTACTTC.

By proportion, this clone is medium-sized (0.01 to 0.1%). The chain couples TRBV30 to TRBJ1-2, with 7 bases aligning to TRBD1. Germline V gives CDR1 GTSNPN, CDR2 SVGIG (reference sequence). The junction had 1 base not matched to a gene; V was cut back by 1 base and J by 5 bases. This CDR3 is built from 12 residues. CDR3 nucleotide sequence: TGTGCCTGGAGTGAGACAGGGTATGGCTACACCTTC. It translates to CAWSETGYGYTF. Based on the CDR3 plus reference TRBV30 and TRBJ1-2, the full variable domain is SQTIHQWPATLVQPVGSPLSLECTVEGTSNPNLYWYRQAAGRGLQLLFYSVGIGQISSEVPQNLSASRPQDRQFILSSKKLLLSDSGFYLCAWSETGYGYTFGSGTRLTVV.

By proportion, this clone is medium-sized (0.01 to 0.1%). The chain recombines TRBV28 with TRBJ1-1; 10 nucleotides agree with TRBD1. With V trimmed by 8 bases and J by 0 bases, 6 bases remained unmatched. Germline lookup yields CDR1 MDHEN and CDR2 SYDVKM. The CDR3 sequence is 15 residues long. The DNA of the CDR3 is TGTGCCAGCCCCAGGACAGGGGGAATGAACACTGAAGCTTTCTTT. This encodes CASPRTGGMNTEAFF.

This clone was observed a handful of times. The V call is TRBV11-2, the J call TRBJ2-5, with TRBD2 identical over 7 bases. With V trimmed by 4 bases and J by 2 bases, 7 bases remained unmatched. Germline CDR1 reads SGHAT; CDR2 reads FQNNGV. The CDR3 runs 15 residues. CDR3 DNA sequence: TGTGCCAGCAGCTCATACTCAGCGGGGCAAGAGACCCAGTACTTC. It translates to CASSSYSAGQETQYF.

By proportion, this clone is medium-sized. This chain joins TRBV4-1 and TRBJ2-3, with 12 bases that match TRBD2. There are 18 residues in the CDR3. V shed 0 bases, J shed 4 bases, and the junction held 8 bases outside the gene matches. Germline CDR1 reads MGHRA; CDR2 reads YSYEKL. CDR3 in DNA: TGCGCCAGCAGCCAAGATCTAGCGGGAGGGCCGACGGCAGATACGCAGTATTTT. The encoded protein is CASSQDLAGGPTADTQYF.

This sequence joins TRBV2 and TRBJ2-1, with D perhaps TRBD2 (5 bases). Per germline, CDR1 SNHLY and CDR2 FYNNEI. The ends were cut back, 4 bases at V and 0 bases at J, with 10 bases in the middle. CDR3 size: 15 residues. For the CDR3, the DNA is TGTGCCAGCAGTGGGACTGAGAGCTCCTACAATGAGCAGTTCTTC. Translating it yields CASSGTESSYNEQFF. The variable domain in full, with the rest retrieved from reference TRBV2 and TRBJ2-1, is EPEVTQTPSHQVTQMGQEVILRCVPISNHLYFYWYRQILGQKVEFLVSFYNNEISEKSEIFDDQFSVERPDGSNFTLKIRSTKLEDSAMYFCASSGTESSYNEQFFGPGTRLTVL.

The chain is built from TRBV5-5 and TRBJ1-1; D unresolved. The CDR3 has 13 amino acids. Trimming pared 1 base from V and 4 bases from J, leaving 8 bases between. CDR1 is SGHKS, CDR2 YYEKEE, per germline (reference sequence). CDR3 DNA sequence: TGTGCCAGCAGCTTGCGAGGGTTCACTGAAGCTTTCTTT. Amino acids: CASSLRGFTEAFF.

The gene calls are TRBV7-9 and TRBJ1-6, with D tentatively TRBD1 (5 bases). The ends were cut back, 0 bases at V and 6 bases at J, with 9 bases in the middle. Germline V gene lookup returns CDR1 SEHNR and CDR2 FQNEAQ (reference sequence). This CDR3 has 15 amino acids. The CDR3: CASSLAGRVNSPLHF. In DNA, the CDR3 is TGTGCCAGCAGCTTAGCCGGCAGGGTTAATTCACCCCTCCACTTT.

The CDR3 bases are TGTGCCAGCAGCCGCGACAGGTTGGGCTACGAGCAGTACTTC. The encoded protein is CASSRDRLGYEQYF. This rearrangement joins TRBV6-1 to TRBJ2-7; perhaps TRBD1 as D (6 bases). In germline, CDR1 is MNHNS, CDR2 SASEGT. The CDR3 is made up of 14 amino acids. Deletions cut 6 bases from V and 3 bases from J, with 15 bases between.

The table lists this clone with a few counts. This sequence joins TRBV19 and TRBJ2-7; 11 bases line up with TRBD2. There are 18 residues in the CDR3. The germline gives CDR1 LNHDA, CDR2 SQIVND (reference sequence). V gave up 2 bases and J gave up 2 bases; unmatched junction bases: 11. CDR3 protein: CASSIREIAGGPTYEQYF. The DNA of the CDR3 is TGTGCCAGTAGTATAAGGGAAATAGCGGGAGGGCCTACCTACGAGCAGTACTTC. Supplemented by reference TRBV19 and TRBJ2-7, the full variable domain reads DGGITQSPKYLFRKEGQNVTLSCEQNLNHDAMYWYRQDPGQGLRLIYYSQIVNDFQKGDIAEGYSVSREKKESFPLTVTSAQKNPTAFYLCASSIREIAGGPTYEQYFGPGTRLTVT.

In its sample, this clone was seen a few times. The V and J genes are TRBV5-1 and TRBJ1-1; D perhaps matches TRBD1 (6 bases). The CDR3 runs 16 residues. Germline V CDR1 and CDR2: SGHRS, YFSETQ. Trimming took 2 bases from V and 0 from J, leaving 14 bases between them. The CDR3 reads CASSFGGTNVNTEAFF. The CDR3 DNA reads as TGCGCCAGCAGCTTCGGGGGGACAAATGTGAACACTGAAGCTTTCTTT.

Written as DNA, the CDR3 is TGTGCCAGCAGCAAAATGTTCCGGGTTAAGGCTTTCTTT. Its protein product is CASSKMFRVKAFF. The chain combines TRBV21-1 with TRBJ1-1. TRBV21-1 is deemed a pseudogene. This CDR3 contains 13 residues.

With regard to this clone: At one end the junction does not follow the germline gene, possibly because of a read error. V is TRBV6-5 and J is TRBJ1-1; D is possibly TRBD1 (6 bases). This CDR3 spans 15 amino acids. From germline, CDR1 is MNHEY and CDR2 SVGAGI. The CDR3 coding sequence is TGTGCCATCAGTGGCACAGACAGGCCGAACACTGAAGCTTTCTTT. It translates to CAISGTDRPNTEAFF.

The V and J genes are TRBV5-1 and TRBJ1-2; 11 positions match TRBD1. Germline loops: CDR1 SGHRS, CDR2 YFSETQ. V lost 3 bases and J lost 8; bases outside the gene matches: 12. This CDR3 has 16 amino acids. In nucleotides, the CDR3 is TGCGCCAGCAGCTGGTGGACAGGGGGCATCTCCCGGGGCTACACCTTC. Translating gives CASSWWTGGISRGYTF.